This T cell receptor beta chain came from a study of cytomegalovirus exposure and HLA in healthy donors. General study points: Diagnosis of cytomegalovirus status made by the classifier reportedly showed high specificity and sensitivity. Later analysis indicated greater clonal expansion among HLA-associated TCR beta chains than among equally common other chains. The CMV antigen specificity of a few CMV-associated chains was confirmed through in vitro analysis. Researchers had no immune exposure information except CMV serostatus available.

On this clone itself: The antigen is unknown.

Germline values: CDR1 LNHDA, CDR2 SQIVND (reference sequence). J was trimmed by 7 bases and V by 3 bases; bases with no gene match: 5. The CDR3 is 14 amino acids. The PCR was carried out with 60 Vbeta primers and 13 Jbeta primers. Sequenced by immunoSEQ multiplex PCR; TCRdb stores in-frame clones only, minus some. The profile shows roughly 150,000 clones, around 80% of them singletons. The rearrangement uses TRBV19 and TRBJ2-4; 8 bases line up with TRBD1. The material sequenced was PBMCs. This clonotype was obtained from a male donor in good health and CMV-seronegative. The CDR3 region is CASSIGQGRNIQYF. CDR3 bases: TGTGCCAGTAGTATTGGACAGGGTAGGAACATTCAGTACTTC.